The 26 T cell receptor beta chains listed next were all sequenced from one sample in a study of T-cell memory formation after mild COVID-19. TCRdb used MiXCR to reprocess the 5' RACE reads, holding one entry per CDR3 protein. The data show about 180,000 distinct CDR3 sequences, 16% seen once. Material for sequencing was PBMCs or a T cell subset sorted from them (not recorded which). Receptor source: an adult woman who had mild COVID-19 (a few samples of this study predate the infection). Cell type and time point are not known.

CDR3 DNA sequence: TGTGCCAGCAGTTATAACCCGACAGGGGGAGAAAAACTGTTTTTT. Amino acid sequence: CASSYNPTGGEKLFF. This chain uses TRBV6-5 with TRBJ1-4, with 9 bases lining up with TRBD1. CDR3 length: 15 amino acids. CDR1 and CDR2 (germline): MNHEY, SVGAGI. The junction had 7 bases not matched to a gene; V was cut back by 3 bases and J by 8 bases.

This rearrangement joins TRBV15 to TRBJ2-7, with 8 bases lining up with TRBD1. Looked up from germline, CDR1 is LNHNV and CDR2 is YYDKDF (reference sequence). V dropped 3 bases and J dropped 0; count of bases not matched to a gene: 4. There are 15 residues in the CDR3. DNA of the CDR3: TGTGCCACCAGCAGTCACGACAGGGGCTCCTACGAGCAGTACTTC. This codes for CATSSHDRGSYEQYF.

The chain carries TRBV30 and TRBJ1-1, with D uncertain. Germline V CDR1 and CDR2: GTSNPN, SVGIG (reference sequence). V lost 0 bases to trimming and J lost 4 bases, with 15 bases between them. This CDR3 spans 15 amino acids. This chain's CDR3 is CAWSVPGLSATEAFF. The CDR3, as DNA: TGTGCCTGGAGTGTACCGGGCCTGAGCGCCACTGAAGCTTTCTTT.

There are a few counts of this clonotype. This chain uses TRBV10-3 with TRBJ2-5; D call uncertain. Germline V gene data show CDR1 as ENHRY and CDR2 as SYGVKD. This CDR3 comprises 13 residues. Deletions cut 2 bases from V and 3 bases from J, with 7 bases between. Written as DNA, the CDR3 is TGTGCCATCAGTGAGGCAAACAAAGAGACCCAGTACTTC. Protein sequence: CAISEANKETQYF.

The chain uses TRBV4-3 and TRBJ2-7, with 8 bases matching TRBD2. The CDR3 runs 16 residues. V lost 2 bases and J lost 4; bases outside the gene matches: 10. Per the germline V gene, CDR1 is LGHNA and CDR2 is YSLEER. The CDR3: CASSQYTGTSGYEQYF. Here the CDR3 DNA reads TGCGCCAGCAGCCAATACACCGGGACTAGTGGGTACGAGCAGTACTTC.

The chain employs TRBV7-9 and TRBJ2-6, with D perhaps being TRBD1 or TRBD2 (6 bases each). Germline assignment: CDR1 SEHNR and CDR2 FQNEAQ (reference sequence). The CDR3 spans 18 residues. Trimming pared 2 bases from V and 0 bases from J, leaving 14 bases between. CDR3 residues: CASSLSRGLGSGANVLTF. Here the CDR3 DNA reads TGTGCCAGCAGCTTATCCCGGGGGCTGGGCTCTGGGGCCAACGTCCTGACTTTC.

This clonotype was seen a handful of times. This chain connects TRBV9 to TRBJ1-1; tentatively, D is TRBD1 (6 bases). Per germline, CDR1 SGDLS and CDR2 YYNGEE. The ends were cut back, 3 bases at V and 2 bases at J, with 26 bases in the middle. The CDR3 totals 19 residues. The chain's CDR3 is CASSATEQGLSMINTEAFF. The CDR3, as DNA: TGTGCCAGCAGCGCAACGGAGCAGGGGTTAAGTATGATCAACACTGAAGCTTTCTTT.

This clonotype was detected a few times. The chain couples TRBV20-1 to TRBJ2-3, with TRBD2 matching 16 bases. The CDR3 is 16 residues long. The V gene's germline CDR1 is DFQATT and CDR2 SNEGSKA (reference sequence). With V trimmed by 4 bases and J by 6 bases, 7 bases remained unmatched. The CDR3 coding sequence is TGCAGTGCTACTGGGACTAGCGGGAGGGCCCTCGATACGCAGTATTTT. This translates into CSATGTSGRALDTQYF.

The chain couples TRBV5-1 to TRBJ2-7; 7 bases are a match to TRBD1. In germline, CDR1 is SGHRS, CDR2 YFSETQ. Unmatched junction bases numbered 6, after V lost 0 bases and J lost 6 bases. The CDR3 length is 14 residues. In DNA, the CDR3 is TGCGCCAGCAGCTTGGCCCAGGGGGTCAGCGAGCAGTACTTC. It is translated as CASSLAQGVSEQYF.

The CDR3 is CASSLAETGNEKLFF. CDR3 bases: TGTGCCAGCAGCTTAGCTGAGACAGGGAATGAAAAACTGTTTTTT. The chain is built from TRBV7-9 and TRBJ1-4; TRBD1 agrees at 7 bases. CDR3 size: 15 residues. Trimming cost V 0 bases and J 5 bases; bases outside gene matches: 3. Germline values: CDR1 SEHNR, CDR2 FQNEAQ (reference sequence).

The chain employs TRBV20-1 and TRBJ2-1, with D possibly being TRBD2 (6 bases). V was trimmed by 6 bases and J by 2 bases, leaving 14 bases between them. CDR1 is DFQATT and CDR2 is SNEGSKA in the germline V gene (reference sequence). There are 14 residues in the CDR3. The CDR3 DNA is TGCAGTGCAGACCAGGTAGCGGCCTACAATGAGCAGTTCTTC. Residues: CSADQVAAYNEQFF.

As for this clonotype: The junction differs from germline at one of its ends, possibly a read error. The V gene is TRBV18, the J gene TRBJ2-5; D gene uncertain. CDR1 and CDR2 (germline): KGHSH, LQKENI. CDR3 length: 14 residues. The chain's CDR3 is CPSSPLSREETQYF. The DNA for the CDR3 is TGCCCCAGCTCACCACTATCGCGAGAAGAGACCCAGTACTTC.

This clonotype was detected only a few times. V usage is TRBV5-4 and J usage is TRBJ1-1; D not resolved. Per the germline V gene, CDR1 is SGHNT and CDR2 is YYREEE (reference sequence). Trimming pared 3 bases from V and 2 bases from J, leaving 8 bases between. This CDR3 has 13 amino acids. The CDR3 reads CASSSRVNTEAFF. CDR3 in DNA: TGTGCCAGCAGCTCGAGAGTTAACACTGAAGCTTTCTTT.

The chain couples TRBV27 to TRBJ1-1; possibly TRBD1 for D (5 bases). This CDR3 region has 14 residues. Trimming took off 1 base at V and 2 bases at J, with 8 bases between the two ends. Germline CDR1 is MNHEY and CDR2 is SMNVEV (reference sequence). The CDR3 DNA is TGTGCCAGCAGTTTATATGACAGCAACACTGAAGCTTTCTTT. This encodes CASSLYDSNTEAFF.

This clonotype was counted only a few times. DNA of the CDR3: TGCGCCAGCAGCAAACCTCTAGCGGGGCTCACAGATACGCAGTATTTT. Protein product: CASSKPLAGLTDTQYF. This chain links TRBV4-1 with TRBJ2-3, with 9 positions matching TRBD2. Losses at the gene ends were 5 bases for V and 2 bases for J; bases not matched to a gene: 8. The CDR3 runs to 16 residues. The germline CDR1 and CDR2 sequences are MGHRA and YSYEKL.

The genes are TRBV21-1 and TRBJ2-7. TRBV21-1 represents a pseudogene. This CDR3 region has 13 residues. DNA of the CDR3: TGTGCCAGCAGCAGTCTGTATTCCTACGAGCAGTACGTC. Amino acid sequence: CASSSLYSYEQYV.

The chain employs TRBV10-3 and TRBJ2-3; D gene ambiguous. V dropped 0 bases and J dropped 0 bases, with 13 bases sitting between them. The CDR3 contains 17 residues. CDR1 and CDR2 from the germline V gene are ENHRY and SYGVKD. The CDR3 DNA follows: TGTGCCATCAGTGAGTCTGGCCCGGAGTTAAGCACAGATACGCAGTATTTT. Its translation is CAISESGPELSTDTQYF.

The table lists this clonotype with a few counts. This chain uses TRBV5-1 with TRBJ2-2, with TRBD2 identical over 10 bases. This CDR3 is built from 18 residues. The V gene end was trimmed by 0 bases and the J gene end by 5 bases; junction bases not matched to a gene: 10. Germline V gene lookup returns CDR1 SGHRS and CDR2 YFSETQ. The CDR3 loop is CASSLGLAGERATGELFF. CDR3 in DNA: TGCGCCAGCAGCTTGGGCCTAGCGGGAGAGCGTGCAACCGGGGAGCTGTTTTTT.

There are a few counts of this clonotype. The V and J genes are TRBV5-4 and TRBJ2-2; 8 bases are a match to TRBD1. The germline V gene has CDR1 SGHNT and CDR2 YYREEE (reference sequence). V lost 4 bases to trimming and J lost 6 bases; unmatched junction nucleotides: 8. The CDR3 is 15 amino acids. CDR3 coding DNA: TGTGCCAGCAGCCTCCAGGGGGCGCGATCCGGGGAGCTGTTTTTT. Its protein is CASSLQGARSGELFF.

CDR3 nucleotides: TGCGCCAGCAGCTTAATAGCGGGGGGCCCCATGAATACGCAGTATTTT. Residues: CASSLIAGGPMNTQYF. This chain uses TRBV5-1 with TRBJ2-3, with 10 bases that match TRBD2. V lost 2 bases and J lost 7; bases outside the gene matches: 10. The CDR3 length is 16 residues. Germline loops: CDR1 SGHRS, CDR2 YFSETQ.

This clonotype has ten or more counts. This chain links TRBV12-3 or TRBV12-4 with TRBJ2-7, with no clear D. The CDR3 totals 12 residues. Trimming pared 6 bases from V and 3 bases from J, leaving 9 bases between. The CDR3 DNA follows: TGTGCCAGCAGAGTTGGGCACTACGAGCAGTACTTC. Its translation is CASRVGHYEQYF.

This sequence joins TRBV27 and TRBJ2-2; 9 nucleotides match TRBD1. In germline, CDR1 is MNHEY, CDR2 SMNVEV (reference sequence). Losses at the gene ends were 3 bases for V and 6 bases for J; bases not matched to a gene: 5. This CDR3 has 15 residues. This CDR3 is CASSLGTGLAGELFF. The CDR3 DNA sequence: TGTGCCAGCAGTTTGGGGACAGGGTTGGCCGGGGAGCTGTTTTTT.

The chain employs TRBV7-6 and TRBJ2-7, with D unresolved. The CDR3 has 14 amino acids. V was pared by 1 base and J by 2 bases, with 9 bases between. CDR1 is SGHVS and CDR2 is FNYEAQ in the germline V gene. CDR3 DNA: TGTGCCAGCAGCTTAGACGGATCTACCTACGAGCAGTACTTC. It yields the protein CASSLDGSTYEQYF. Combining the CDR3 with reference TRBV7-6 and TRBJ2-7 gives the whole variable domain GAGVSQSPRYKVTKRGQDVALRCDPISGHVSLYWYRQALGQGPEFLTYFNYEAQQDKSGLPNDRFSAERPEGSISTLTIQRTEQRDSAMYRCASSLDGSTYEQYFGPGTRLTVT.

The table lists this clonotype with a few counts. The rearrangement links TRBV4-1 to TRBJ1-4, with 8 bases that match TRBD1. Germline trimming cut 3 bases from V and 8 bases from J; bases unmatched to any gene: 8. The CDR3 consists of 15 residues. Germline values: CDR1 MGHRA, CDR2 YSYEKL. The CDR3 spells CASSHQGAVVEKLFF. The DNA of the CDR3 is TGCGCCAGCAGCCACCAGGGGGCGGTCGTGGAAAAACTGTTTTTT.

There are a few counts of this clonotype. V gene TRBV19 combines with J gene TRBJ2-1; 7 nucleotides line up with TRBD2. Looked up from germline, CDR1 is LNHDA and CDR2 is SQIVND (reference sequence). The CDR3 is 15 residues long. The junction had 13 bases not matched to a gene; V was cut back by 6 bases and J by 8 bases. This chain's CDR3 is CASRALAAIRDEQFF. CDR3 DNA: TGTGCCAGTAGGGCCCTAGCGGCCATTCGTGATGAGCAGTTCTTC.

The chain recombines TRBV6-1 with TRBJ1-4; a possible D gene is TRBD1 (6 bases). The germline gives CDR1 MNHNS, CDR2 SASEGT. V lost 6 bases and J 4 bases, leaving 12 bases between the germline ends. The CDR3 has 14 amino acids. CDR3 loop: CASRKGGFNEKLFF. In nucleotides, the CDR3 is TGTGCCAGCAGGAAGGGGGGATTTAATGAAAAACTGTTTTTT.